Given below is one TCR beta chain in context. Its target is unknown. The data stem from a study of T cell responses to AZD1222 COVID-19 vaccine. General study results and limits: Reportedly, close to half of spike-specific TCRs are directed against unmutated variant regions.

Generated by immunoSEQ multiplex PCR, the TCRdb table keeps only in-frame clones and is missing some. Of tens of thousands of clones in the sample, approximately 80% were seen once. Trimming cost V 4 bases and J 2 bases, with 11 bases left between them. The CDR3 has 14 residues. Per germline, CDR1 SGHAT and CDR2 FQDESV (reference sequence). The source of this sequence is an adult who received the AZD1222 COVID-19 vaccine. The source material was peripheral blood, sampled 28 days after the second AZD1222 dose. This sequence joins TRBV11-1 and TRBJ1-2, with a possible D match to TRBD1 (5 bases). Here the CDR3 reads CASSSTGANYGYTF. The CDR3 DNA is TGTGCCAGCAGCTCGACCGGGGCCAACTATGGCTACACCTTC.